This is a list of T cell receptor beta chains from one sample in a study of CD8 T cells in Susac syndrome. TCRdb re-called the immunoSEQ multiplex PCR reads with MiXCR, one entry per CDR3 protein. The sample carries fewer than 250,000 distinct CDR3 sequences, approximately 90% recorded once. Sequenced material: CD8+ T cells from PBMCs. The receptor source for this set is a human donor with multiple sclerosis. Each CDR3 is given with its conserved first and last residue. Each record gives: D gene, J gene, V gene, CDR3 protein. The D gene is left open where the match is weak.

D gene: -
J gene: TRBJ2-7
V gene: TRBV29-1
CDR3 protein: CSVASVNPYEQYF

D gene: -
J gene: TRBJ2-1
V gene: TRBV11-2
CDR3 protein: CASSLGEERVF

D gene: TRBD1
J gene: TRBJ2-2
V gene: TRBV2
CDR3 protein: CASRQGPGGTGELFF

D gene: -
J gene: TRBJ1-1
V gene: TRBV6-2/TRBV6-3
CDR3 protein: CASSLVIGNTEAFF

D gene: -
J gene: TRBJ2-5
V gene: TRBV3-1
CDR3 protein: CASSQVMQETQYF

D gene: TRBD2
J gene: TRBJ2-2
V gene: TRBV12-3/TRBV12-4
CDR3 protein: CASSLPRTLAGGTSGELFF

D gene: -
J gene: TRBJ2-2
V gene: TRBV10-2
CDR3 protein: CASSDPRRTGELFF

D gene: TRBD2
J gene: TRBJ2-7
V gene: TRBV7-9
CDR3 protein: CASRQFRAGATSYEQYF

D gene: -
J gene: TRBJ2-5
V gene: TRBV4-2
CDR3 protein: CASSQESGTLQETQYF

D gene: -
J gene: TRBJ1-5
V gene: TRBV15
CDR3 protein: CATSKGVYNQPQHF

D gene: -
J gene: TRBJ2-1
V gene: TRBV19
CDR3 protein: CASSIAGRGRVQFF

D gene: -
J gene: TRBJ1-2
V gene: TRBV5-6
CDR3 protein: CASSLDSYGYTF

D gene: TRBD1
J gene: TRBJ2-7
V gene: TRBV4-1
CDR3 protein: CASSPWAQGQSSYEQYF

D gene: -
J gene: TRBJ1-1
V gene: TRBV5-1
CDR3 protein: CASRPGGPNTEAFF

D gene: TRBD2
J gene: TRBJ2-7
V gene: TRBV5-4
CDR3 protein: CASSLASGKYEQYF

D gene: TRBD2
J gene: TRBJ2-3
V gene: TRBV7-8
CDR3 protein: CASSLAFSGGPSGTQYF

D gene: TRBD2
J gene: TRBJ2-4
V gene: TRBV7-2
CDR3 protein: CASSVYLGTSGTAKNIQYF

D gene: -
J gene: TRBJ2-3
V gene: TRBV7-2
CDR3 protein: CASSQEWGQGTDTQYF

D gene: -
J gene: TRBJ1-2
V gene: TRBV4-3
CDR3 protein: CASSQDPGDYYGYTF

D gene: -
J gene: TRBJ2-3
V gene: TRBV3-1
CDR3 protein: CASSQFLGGQYF

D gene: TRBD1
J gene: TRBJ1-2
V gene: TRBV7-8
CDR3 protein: CAITDRGDGYTF

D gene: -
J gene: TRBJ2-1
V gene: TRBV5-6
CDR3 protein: CASSLDGTPPEGEQFF

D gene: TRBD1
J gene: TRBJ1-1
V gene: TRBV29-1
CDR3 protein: CSGGQADEAFF

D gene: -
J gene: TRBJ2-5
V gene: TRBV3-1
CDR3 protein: CASLRRGETQYF

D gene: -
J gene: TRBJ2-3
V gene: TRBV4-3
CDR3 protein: CASSQETLRATDTQYF

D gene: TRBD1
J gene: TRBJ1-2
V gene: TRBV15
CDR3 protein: CATSTGLQGAKGYTF

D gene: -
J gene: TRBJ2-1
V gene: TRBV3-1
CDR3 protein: CASSQVIPTAHEQFF

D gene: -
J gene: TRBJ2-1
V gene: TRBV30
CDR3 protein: CAWKPQNNEQFF

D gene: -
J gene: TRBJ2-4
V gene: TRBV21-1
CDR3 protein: CASSKVPGTSGSQRAKNIQYF

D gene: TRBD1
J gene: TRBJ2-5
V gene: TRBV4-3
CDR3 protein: CASSQGDRRGVETQYF

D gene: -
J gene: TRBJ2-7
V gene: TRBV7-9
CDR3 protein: CASSSPTGTYEQYF

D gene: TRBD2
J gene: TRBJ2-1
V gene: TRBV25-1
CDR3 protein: CASHSGAWDEQFF

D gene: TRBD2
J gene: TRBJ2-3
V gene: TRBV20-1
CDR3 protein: CSASIGLAGEGWNTQYF

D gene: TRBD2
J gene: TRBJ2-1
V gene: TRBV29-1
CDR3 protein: CSVAAGTSGGAYNEQFF

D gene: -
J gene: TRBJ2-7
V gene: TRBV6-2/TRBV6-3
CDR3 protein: CASSYSMGEQYF

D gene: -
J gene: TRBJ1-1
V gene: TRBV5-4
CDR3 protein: CASSFRDALNTEAFF

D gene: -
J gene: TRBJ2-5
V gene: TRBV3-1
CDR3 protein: CASSQGWSYQETQYF

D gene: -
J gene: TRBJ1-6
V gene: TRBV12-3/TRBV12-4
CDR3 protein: CASSPPQGPTLHF

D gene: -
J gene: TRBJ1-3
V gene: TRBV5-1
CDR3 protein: CASSFGSGPGNTIYF

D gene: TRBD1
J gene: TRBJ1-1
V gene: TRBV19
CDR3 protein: CASSFGQGRAEAFF

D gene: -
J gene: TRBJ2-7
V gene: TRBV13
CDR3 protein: CASSAADGSYEQYF

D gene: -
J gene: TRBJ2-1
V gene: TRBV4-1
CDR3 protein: CASSQEGGVSDNEQFF

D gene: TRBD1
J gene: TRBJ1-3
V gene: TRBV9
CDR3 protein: CASSESRDRAGNTIYF

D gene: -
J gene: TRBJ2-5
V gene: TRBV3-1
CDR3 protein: CASSQSGGVGETQYF

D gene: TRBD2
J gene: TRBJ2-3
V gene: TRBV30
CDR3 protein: CALAGTSVDTQYF

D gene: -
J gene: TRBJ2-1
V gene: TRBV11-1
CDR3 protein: CASSLSGVNEQFF

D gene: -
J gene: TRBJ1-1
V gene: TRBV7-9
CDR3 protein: CASRLETGYGARTEAFF

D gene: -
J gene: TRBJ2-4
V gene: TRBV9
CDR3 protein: CASSVEGGPAKNIQYF

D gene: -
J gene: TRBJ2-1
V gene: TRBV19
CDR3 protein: CASSEWGLSYNEQFF

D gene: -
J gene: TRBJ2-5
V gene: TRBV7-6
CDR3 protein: CASSLALVRVQETQYF

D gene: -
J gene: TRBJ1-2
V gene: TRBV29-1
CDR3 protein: CSVALFNRRDGYTF

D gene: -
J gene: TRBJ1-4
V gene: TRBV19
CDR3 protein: CASSLQATNEKLFF

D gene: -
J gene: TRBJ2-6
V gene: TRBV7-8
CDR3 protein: CASSLGTGTGANVLTF

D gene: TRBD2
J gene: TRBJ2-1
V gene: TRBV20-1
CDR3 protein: CSARDLGSGPYNEQFF